This record covers a single T cell receptor beta chain. The entry originates in a study of blood T cell repertoires in COVID-19. Study overall: Whether acute or convalescent, the COVID-19 samples came from the United States, Italy and Spain. Sources were T cells, B-cell-depleted T cells, or PBMCs; the material itself was cDNA or gDNA.

Methods used by the authors: Amplifying reference gene primers gave estimates of nucleated cell counts. Here immunoSEQ multiplex PCR was the method, and the copy in TCRdb shows in-frame clones only, minus some. That table gives V, J and clone size, and the DNA gave D and trimming. The sample has roughly 200,000 clones, about 83% seen once. The CDR3 consists of 15 residues. J gave up 6 bases and V 5 bases, and 9 bases lay outside the gene matches. Germline-derived CDR1 and CDR2 are MNHNY and SVGAGI (reference sequence). This TCR derives from a human donor in a cohort sampled during active COVID-19. The rearrangement links TRBV6-6 to TRBJ2-7, with 11 bases identical to TRBD1. Sequencing was performed on peripheral blood. The CDR3 loop is CASSRSGTGGGEQYF. CDR3 DNA: TGTGCCAGCAGTCGTTCCGGGACAGGGGGGGGCGAGCAGTACTTC.